These 32 T cell receptor beta chains share one sample of origin, sequenced in a study of T-cell reconstitution after alpha-beta-depleted transplantation in children (dated by TCRdb to 2015 to 2016). Library creation used PCR. TCRdb records Illumina HiSeq 2500 as the sequencer. Molecular barcoding was employed in the preparation of TCR libraries, with unique molecular identifiers being used to normalize TCRbeta repertoire quantification. TCRdb reran the public reads through fastp at Q25 and MiXCR, keeping productive beta chains. Every entry covers one CDR3 protein and lists the most common genes and DNA from its rows. A total of about 400,000 distinct CDR3 sequences appear in this sample, around 15% of them only once. The ten largest clones take up about 32% of the sample. This sample's treatment or condition label indicates: allogeneic hematopoietic cell transplantation with graft depleted of TCRalphabeta T cells and CD19 B cells.

The starting material was PBMCs, mostly from graft donor cells, obtained 360 days after TCRalphabeta/CD19-depleted stem cell transplant. The source of these receptors is a boy in the first two years of life who had a stem cell transplant for Wiskott-Aldrich syndrome, so the T cells may come from the graft donor.

This clonotype was seen only a few times. The V call is TRBV2, the J call TRBJ2-4; D remains unclear. Trimming removed 5 bases at V and 2 bases at J, with 7 bases between. CDR3 size: 13 residues. Germline V CDR1 and CDR2: SNHLY, FYNNEI. The CDR3 protein is CASSWVPKNIQYF. DNA for the CDR3: TGTGCCAGCAGTTGGGTTCCCAAAAACATTCAGTACTTC.

The rearrangement joins TRBV10-3 to TRBJ2-7; 9 positions agree with TRBD1. This CDR3 is 18 amino acids long. Trimming took 2 bases from V and 3 from J; bases not matched to a gene: 14. Germline V gene data show CDR1 as ENHRY and CDR2 as SYGVKD. In DNA, the CDR3 is TGTGCCATCAGTGAGAGGGAGGGAGGGACAGGGACAAACTACGAGCAGTACTTC. Translating gives CAISEREGGTGTNYEQYF.

The genes are TRBV20-1 and TRBJ2-1, with 9 positions matching TRBD1. The V and J ends lost 0 bases and 9 bases, in that order; junction bases with no gene match: 9. The V gene's germline CDR1 is DFQATT and CDR2 SNEGSKA (reference sequence). There are 15 residues in the CDR3. CDR3 loop: CSARDATGGRSEQFF. The CDR3 DNA reads as TGCAGTGCTAGAGATGCGACAGGGGGAAGGAGTGAGCAGTTCTTC.

This clonotype has just a few counts. The J gene is TRBJ2-5, the V gene TRBV20-1; 8 bases line up with TRBD1. Germline V gives CDR1 DFQATT, CDR2 SNEGSKA (reference sequence). The CDR3 contains 13 residues. The V gene end was trimmed by 6 bases and the J gene end by 5 bases; junction bases not matched to a gene: 8. CDR3 sequence: CSAYRGSGETQYF. CDR3 DNA sequence: TGCAGTGCGTACAGGGGGTCGGGGGAGACCCAGTACTTC.

This clonotype was recorded at least ten times. The chain couples TRBV12-3 or TRBV12-4 to TRBJ2-7, with D perhaps being TRBD1 or TRBD2 (5 bases each). Trimming removed 5 bases at V and 0 bases at J, with 17 bases between. The CDR3 has 16 residues. CDR3 nucleotide sequence: TGTGCCAGCAGTGGGGGAAGGACACTGAGCTCCTACGAGCAGTACTTC. It specifies CASSGGRTLSSYEQYF.

V is TRBV4-2 and J is TRBJ2-1; perhaps TRBD2 as D (6 bases). The CDR3 runs to 17 residues. Per the germline V gene, CDR1 is LGHNA and CDR2 is YNFKEQ. Trimming pared 0 bases from V and 4 bases from J, leaving 16 bases between. The CDR3: CASSQDRPEGTYNEQFF. The CDR3 DNA sequence: TGTGCCAGCAGCCAAGATCGTCCCGAAGGGACTTACAATGAGCAGTTCTTC.

As for this clonotype: Compared with germline, one end of the junction differs, possibly owing to a read error. The chain carries TRBV11-2 and TRBJ1-4, with 7 nucleotides matching TRBD1. The CDR3 runs 13 residues. Germline loops: CDR1 SGHAT, CDR2 FQNNGV. The CDR3 here is CASSLDRVRRLFF. The CDR3 DNA sequence: TGTGCCAGCAGCCTAGACAGGGTTCGGCGACTGTTTTTT.

The DNA for the CDR3 is TGCGCCAGCAGTGTACGGGAGGGCTACGAGCAGTACTTC. This translates into CASSVREGYEQYF. The genes are TRBV10-1 and TRBJ2-7; 8 bases align to TRBD2. Looked up from germline, CDR1 is WNHNN and CDR2 is SYGVQD (reference sequence). This CDR3 is 13 amino acids long. V dropped 4 bases and J dropped 3; count of bases not matched to a gene: 2.

The chain joins TRBV10-3 to TRBJ1-4; D perhaps matches TRBD1 (5 bases). The germline V and J ends were trimmed by 8 bases and 8 bases, with 15 bases remaining between them. Germline CDR1 ENHRY, CDR2 SYGVKD. The CDR3 length is 13 residues. The DNA of the CDR3 is TGTGCCATCGGGGCTAGTGTTAACGAAAAACTGTTTTTT. This codes for CAIGASVNEKLFF.

This clonotype has more than one count but fewer than ten. The J gene is TRBJ2-2, the V gene TRBV2, with 7 bases that match TRBD1. Germline lookup yields CDR1 SNHLY and CDR2 FYNNEI. The V gene end was trimmed by 11 bases and the J gene end by 7 bases; junction bases not matched to a gene: 4. This CDR3 has 11 amino acids. The CDR3: CAVQGNGELFF. The CDR3 DNA follows: TGTGCCGTACAGGGGAACGGGGAGCTGTTTTTT.

J is TRBJ2-1 and V is TRBV5-1, with D perhaps being TRBD1 or TRBD2 (5 bases each). The CDR3 runs 17 residues. Trimming stripped 2 bases from V and 3 bases from J, with 18 bases between. Per the germline V gene, CDR1 is SGHRS and CDR2 is YFSETQ. CDR3 residues: CASSFGTGTVSYNEQFF. As DNA, the CDR3 is TGCGCCAGCAGCTTCGGTACCGGGACGGTGAGCTACAATGAGCAGTTCTTC.

This clonotype was counted a few times. The chain is built from TRBV15 and TRBJ2-2; unclear D gene. Germline CDR1 and CDR2: LNHNV and YYDKDF (reference sequence). V lost 1 base to trimming and J lost 3 bases, with 9 bases between them. CDR3 length equals 15 residues. CDR3 nucleotide sequence: TGTGCCACCAGCAGAGGGTTAAGCTACACCGGGGAGCTGTTTTTT. Translation gives CATSRGLSYTGELFF.

The rearrangement uses TRBV2 and TRBJ2-7; D remains unclear. The CDR3 totals 13 residues. Germline CDR1 is SNHLY and CDR2 is FYNNEI. With 3 bases removed from V and 3 bases from J, the gap between germline ends came to 9 bases. The CDR3 reads CASSEERNYEQYF. The CDR3 DNA reads as TGTGCCAGCAGTGAGGAACGGAACTACGAGCAGTACTTC. Combining the CDR3 with reference TRBV2 and TRBJ2-7 gives the whole variable domain EPEVTQTPSHQVTQMGQEVILRCVPISNHLYFYWYRQILGQKVEFLVSFYNNEISEKSEIFDDQFSVERPDGSNFTLKIRSTKLEDSAMYFCASSEERNYEQYFGPGTRLTVT.

The chain is built from TRBV20-1 and TRBJ2-7; no clear D. The CDR3 totals 13 residues. V was shortened by 4 bases and J by 5 bases, with 15 bases between the two germline ends. CDR1 and CDR2 (germline): DFQATT, SNEGSKA (reference sequence). The CDR3 nucleotides are TGCAGTGCTACCCTGACAACCAGCAACGAGCAGTACTTC. This gives the protein CSATLTTSNEQYF.

This clonotype was recorded a few times. V gene TRBV15 combines with J gene TRBJ1-5; tentatively, D is TRBD1 (6 bases). Germline values: CDR1 LNHNV, CDR2 YYDKDF (reference sequence). Trimming removed 2 bases from V and 5 bases from J, with 13 bases in between. There are 15 residues in the CDR3. As DNA, the CDR3 is TGTGCCACCAGCAGATCCGACAGGATATATCAGCCCCAGCATTTT. This encodes CATSRSDRIYQPQHF.

This clonotype was recorded a few times. V gene TRBV4-1 combines with J gene TRBJ2-5, with D possibly TRBD2 on 5 matching bases. The CDR3 extends over 15 amino acids. Trimming shortened V by 3 bases and J by 5 bases, and 16 bases separated the two germline ends. The V gene's germline CDR1 is MGHRA and CDR2 YSYEKL. CDR3 residues: CASSQFWRTGETQYF. Written as DNA, the CDR3 is TGCGCCAGCAGCCAGTTCTGGAGGACGGGGGAGACCCAGTACTTC.

This clonotype was detected only a few times. V and J are TRBV4-3 and TRBJ2-2, with D uncertain. The V end lost 2 bases, the J end lost 4 bases, and 11 bases lay between the germline ends. Germline lookup yields CDR1 LGHNA and CDR2 YSLEER. The CDR3 totals 15 residues. CDR3 residues: CASSQRSRSTGELFF. The CDR3 DNA reads as TGCGCCAGCAGCCAAAGGAGCAGGAGCACCGGGGAGCTGTTTTTT.

This clonotype was seen repeatedly, ten times or more. This chain joins TRBV14 and TRBJ2-1; D call uncertain. This CDR3 is built from 15 residues. Trimming pared 0 bases from V and 1 base from J, leaving 7 bases between. The germline CDR1 and CDR2 sequences are SGHDN and FVKESK. The CDR3 is CASSQDLGSYNEQFF. The CDR3 nucleotides read TGTGCCAGCAGCCAAGATCTGGGGTCCTACAATGAGCAGTTCTTC.

In its sample, this clonotype was seen a few times. The chain couples TRBV5-1 to TRBJ2-5; 8 bases line up with TRBD1. Germline CDR1 is SGHRS and CDR2 is YFSETQ. With 4 bases clipped from V and 1 base from J, the junction kept 9 bases outside the gene matches. CDR3 length: 16 amino acids. CDR3 DNA sequence: TGCGCCAGCAGCCTCCGTAGGGACAGGCTCCAAGAGACCCAGTACTTC. It yields the protein CASSLRRDRLQETQYF.

The table lists this clonotype with a few counts. The chain uses TRBV20-1 and TRBJ2-1; D remains ambiguous. The CDR3 extends over 16 amino acids. Germline loops: CDR1 DFQATT, CDR2 SNEGSKA (reference sequence). Trimming stripped 0 bases from V and 1 base from J, with 13 bases between. CDR3 DNA: TGCAGTGCTAGAGATTGGTACGGAACTTCCTACAATGAGCAGTTCTTC. Translated: CSARDWYGTSYNEQFF.

This clonotype turned up a few times. This chain connects TRBV12-3 or TRBV12-4 to TRBJ2-7; D might be TRBD2 (6 bases). With 8 bases removed from V and 6 bases from J, the gap between germline ends came to 17 bases. The CDR3 is 13 amino acids. CDR3 DNA: TGTGCCAGCTCCAGGGCGCTACTAGCCGAGCAGTACTTC. It codes for CASSRALLAEQYF.

This chain links TRBV20-1 with TRBJ2-3; D might be TRBD2 (5 bases). Trimming left V 5 bases short and J 4 bases short, with 19 bases between. This CDR3 comprises 15 residues. CDR1 is DFQATT and CDR2 is SNEGSKA in the germline V gene (reference sequence). The CDR3 sequence: CSAGPLAISADTQYF. Here the CDR3 DNA reads TGCAGTGCTGGTCCTTTAGCGATTTCCGCAGATACGCAGTATTTT.

The chain combines TRBV6-5 with TRBJ2-5; D ambiguous. The V and J ends lost 0 bases and 5 bases respectively, with 13 bases between them. The CDR3 loop spans 15 amino acids. CDR1 is MNHEY and CDR2 is SVGAGI in the germline V gene. The DNA for the CDR3 is TGTGCCAGCAGTTACTCGACTTGGGGTGGTGAGACCCAGTACTTC. Protein sequence: CASSYSTWGGETQYF.

V is TRBV10-2 and J is TRBJ1-1, with D possibly matching TRBD1 (5 bases). V gave up 5 bases and J gave up 7 bases, with 11 bases separating them. The CDR3 sequence is 12 residues long. CDR1 and CDR2 (germline): WSHSY, SAAADI. CDR3 protein: CASSTFQGEAFF. In nucleotides, the CDR3 is TGCGCCAGCAGTACCTTCCAGGGTGAAGCTTTCTTT.

The chain employs TRBV11-2 and TRBJ2-7; D ambiguous. The CDR3 loop spans 13 amino acids. Germline CDR1 and CDR2: SGHAT and FQNNGV. V lost 4 bases to trimming and J lost 6 bases, with 13 bases between them. The CDR3 nucleotides read TGTGCCAGCAGCTCCCCGCAGAACGGCGAGCAGTACTTC. It encodes CASSSPQNGEQYF.

This clonotype was counted at least ten times. The chain is built from TRBV12-3 or TRBV12-4 and TRBJ2-3; 15 bases map to TRBD2. Unmatched junction bases numbered 8, after V lost 5 bases and J lost 2 bases. The CDR3 length is 18 residues. The CDR3 loop reads CASSPGLAGGPSTDTQYF. In DNA, the CDR3 is TGTGCCAGCAGTCCGGGACTAGCGGGAGGCCCTTCCACAGATACGCAGTATTTT.

The rearrangement links TRBV5-1 to TRBJ1-2; D is unresolved. Trimming took off 4 bases at V and 4 bases at J, with 8 bases between the two ends. This CDR3 is 12 amino acids long. Germline CDR1 and CDR2: SGHRS and YFSETQ. CDR3 sequence (DNA): TGCGCCAGCAGCGTGGGAGCCTATGGCTACACCTTC. It yields the protein CASSVGAYGYTF.

This clonotype turned up a few times. This rearrangement joins TRBV12-3 or TRBV12-4 to TRBJ1-5; D call uncertain. With 2 bases removed from V and 4 bases from J, the gap between germline ends came to 9 bases. The CDR3 runs to 14 residues. This CDR3 is CASSLSPANQPQHF. The CDR3 coding sequence is TGTGCCAGCAGTTTATCTCCTGCGAATCAGCCCCAGCATTTT.

The chain employs TRBV5-1 and TRBJ2-1, with D possibly being TRBD1 (5 bases). Trimming removed 0 bases at V and 8 bases at J, with 18 bases between. Germline loops: CDR1 SGHRS, CDR2 YFSETQ. This CDR3 comprises 16 residues. The CDR3 DNA sequence: TGCGCCAGCAGCTTGGAAGGGCTGGACACAGGAGATGAGCAGTTCTTC. This translates into CASSLEGLDTGDEQFF.

This clonotype was observed at least ten times. The CDR3 protein is CASSTDRGYEQYF. The CDR3 DNA sequence: TGTGCCAGCAGTACCGACAGGGGCTACGAGCAGTACTTC. This chain joins TRBV28 and TRBJ2-7, with 8 positions matching TRBD1. The V segment lost 5 bases and the J segment 3 bases; nucleotides outside the gene matches: 3. Germline CDR1 MDHEN, CDR2 SYDVKM. The CDR3 is 13 amino acids.

This clonotype was seen a few times. The chain is built from TRBV6-5 and TRBJ1-2; a possible D gene is TRBD1 (6 bases). CDR1 is MNHEY, CDR2 SVGAGI, per germline. V lost 4 bases and J 8 bases, leaving 17 bases between the germline ends. There are 14 residues in the CDR3. The CDR3 nucleotides read TGTGCCAGCAGTTGGACAGAGGTAGTGAAAGGCTACACCTTC. Translation gives CASSWTEVVKGYTF.

This chain connects TRBV6-5 to TRBJ1-4; TRBD1 might be the D (5 bases). This CDR3 region has 15 residues. Deletions cut 0 bases from V and 5 bases from J, with 10 bases between. The germline V gene has CDR1 MNHEY and CDR2 SVGAGI. The chain's CDR3 is CASSYSSGGNEKLFF. The CDR3 DNA follows: TGTGCCAGCAGTTACTCCTCGGGGGGAAATGAAAAACTGTTTTTT.